A single sample gave rise to the 3 T cell receptor beta chains below, sequenced in a study of long-term antiretroviral therapy in people with HIV (dated by TCRdb to between 2021 and 2024). The immunoSEQ hsTCRB v3.0 assay was used at survey level resolution to sequence the TRB variable region. Here the immuneACCESS table is served through TCRdb, limited to in-frame sequences with V and J called. Missing clones are a known gap in these copies; in checked studies unresolved V genes cover under half, and the rest lacks a known reason. The sample table contains under 50,000 clones; only one count was recorded for approximately 89% of them. The top ten clonotypes cover approximately 5.4% of the sample. Sequenced material: unsorted PBMCs, taken 0.1 years before starting antiretroviral therapy. These receptors were obtained from a woman between 45 and 65 years old with HIV.

The V and J genes are TRBV11-3 and TRBJ2-1, with 11 nucleotides matching TRBD2. Germline V CDR1 and CDR2: SGHNT, YENEEA. This CDR3 region has 16 residues. The junction had 12 bases not matched to a gene; V was cut back by 5 bases and J by 9 bases. The CDR3 region has the DNA TGTGCCAGCAGCACCCAGGGGACTAGCGGCCTGAGTGAGCAGTTCTTC. Translated: CASSTQGTSGLSEQFF.

The chain uses TRBV18 and TRBJ2-2; D perhaps matches TRBD1 (6 bases). V was trimmed by 2 bases and J by 6 bases, leaving 10 bases between them. Germline V CDR1 and CDR2: KGHSH, LQKENI. The CDR3 consists of 14 residues. As DNA, the CDR3 is TGTGCCAGCTCACCAGGGACATCCGCCGGGGAGCTGTTTTTT. Translation gives CASSPGTSAGELFF.

In its sample, this clone was seen once. The chain uses TRBV18 and TRBJ2-5, with 7 bases fitting TRBD1. Germline V CDR1 and CDR2: KGHSH, LQKENI. This CDR3 is built from 15 residues. The V segment lost 6 bases and the J segment 2 bases; nucleotides outside the gene matches: 9. The CDR3 coding sequence is TGTGCCAGCTCCATAGGACAGGCGATACAAGAGACCCAGTACTTC. Protein sequence: CASSIGQAIQETQYF.